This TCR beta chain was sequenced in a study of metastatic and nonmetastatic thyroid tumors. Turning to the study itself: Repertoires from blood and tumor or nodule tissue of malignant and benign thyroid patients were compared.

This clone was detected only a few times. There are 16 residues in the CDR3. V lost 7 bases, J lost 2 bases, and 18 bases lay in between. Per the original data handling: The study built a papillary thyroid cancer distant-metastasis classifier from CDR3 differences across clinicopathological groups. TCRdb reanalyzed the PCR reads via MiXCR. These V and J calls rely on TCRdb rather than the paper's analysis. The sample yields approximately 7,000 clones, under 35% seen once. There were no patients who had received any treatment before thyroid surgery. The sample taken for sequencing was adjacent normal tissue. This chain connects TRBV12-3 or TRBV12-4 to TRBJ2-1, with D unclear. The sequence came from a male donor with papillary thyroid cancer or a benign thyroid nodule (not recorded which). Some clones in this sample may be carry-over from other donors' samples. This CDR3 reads CASTRDRQGAYNEQFF. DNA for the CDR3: TGTGCCAGCACGAGAGATAGGCAAGGCGCCTACAATGAGCAGTTCTTC.